This note documents a single T cell receptor beta chain sequence. Its antigen remains undetermined. Per-base qualities were not stored, and no clone one base away is much larger. The sample comes from a study of preoperative IRX-2 immunotherapy in early breast cancer (dated by TCRdb to about 2019). The germline V gene yields SGHNT for CDR1 and YENEEA for CDR2. Trimming removed 1 base from V and 8 bases from J; the gene matches leave 9 bases unexplained. From its cysteine to its phenylalanine, the CDR3 spans 16 amino acids. Only CDR3 DNA remains: 48 bases, in frame from the first base. The sample's treatment or condition label, decoded: preoperative locoregional IRX-2 cytokine immunotherapy. The samples were obtained from a phase Ib study in which preoperative, locoregional IRX-2 cytokine immunotherapy intended to prime immune responses was tested. Donors were patients with early-stage breast cancer who received IRX-2 before surgery.

The library was built by means of the immunoSEQ multiplex PCR assay. What TCRdb holds here is the immuneACCESS table cut down to in-frame rearrangements. Part of the clones is not present; checked against another copy, under half of the missing clones reflect an unresolved V gene, and the others are unexplained. This sample comprises about 33,000 clones, roughly 89% of them detected only once. Roughly 1.6% of the sample lies in the top ten. The TCR sequence derives from a human donor with breast cancer. Sequenced here: tumor tissue, sampled after IRX-2 immunotherapy. In this chain, TRBV11-3 is recombined with TRBJ1-2; TRBD1 lines up with 11 middle nucleotides. The CDR3 reads CASSLVGTGGPAGYTF. In nucleotide form, the sequence is TGTGCCAGCAGCTTAGTAGGGACAGGGGGTCCTGCGGGCTACACCTTC.